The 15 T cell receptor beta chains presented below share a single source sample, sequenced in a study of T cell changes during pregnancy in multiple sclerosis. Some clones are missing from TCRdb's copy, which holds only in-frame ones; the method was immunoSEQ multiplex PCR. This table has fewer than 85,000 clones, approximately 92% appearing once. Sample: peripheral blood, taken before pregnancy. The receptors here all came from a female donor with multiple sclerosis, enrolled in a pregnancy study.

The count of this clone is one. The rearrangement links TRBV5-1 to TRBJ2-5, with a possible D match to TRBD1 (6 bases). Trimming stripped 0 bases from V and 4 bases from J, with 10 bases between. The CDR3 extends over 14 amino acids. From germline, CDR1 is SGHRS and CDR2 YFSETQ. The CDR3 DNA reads TGCGCCAGCAGCTTGGCGCAGGGGCGAGAGACCCAGTACTTC. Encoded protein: CASSLAQGRETQYF.

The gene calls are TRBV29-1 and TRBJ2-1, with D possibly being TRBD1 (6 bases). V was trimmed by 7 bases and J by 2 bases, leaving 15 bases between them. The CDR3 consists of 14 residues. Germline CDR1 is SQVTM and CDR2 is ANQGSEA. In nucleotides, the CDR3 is TGCAGCGCCGGACAGCTTCTTACCTACAATGAGCAGTTCTTC. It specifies CSAGQLLTYNEQFF.

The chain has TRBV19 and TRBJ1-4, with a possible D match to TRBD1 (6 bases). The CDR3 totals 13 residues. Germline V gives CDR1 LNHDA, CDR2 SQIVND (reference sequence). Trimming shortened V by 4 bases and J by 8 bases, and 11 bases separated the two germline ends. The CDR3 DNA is TGTGCCAGTAGTACACAGGGAGACGAAAAACTGTTTTTT. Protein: CASSTQGDEKLFF.

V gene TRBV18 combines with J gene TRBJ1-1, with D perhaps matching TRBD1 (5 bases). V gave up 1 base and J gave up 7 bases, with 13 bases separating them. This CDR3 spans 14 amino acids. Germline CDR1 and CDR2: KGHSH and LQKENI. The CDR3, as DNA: TGTGCCAGCTCACCACTGCCAGGGTATTATGAAGCTTTCTTT. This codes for CASSPLPGYYEAFF.

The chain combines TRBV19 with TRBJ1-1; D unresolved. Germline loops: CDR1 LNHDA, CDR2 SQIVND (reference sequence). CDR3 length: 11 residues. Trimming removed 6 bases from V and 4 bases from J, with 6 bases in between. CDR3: CASRVGTEAFF. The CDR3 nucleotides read TGTGCCAGTAGGGTCGGCACTGAAGCTTTCTTT. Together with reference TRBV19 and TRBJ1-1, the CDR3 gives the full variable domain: DGGITQSPKYLFRKEGQNVTLSCEQNLNHDAMYWYRQDPGQGLRLIYYSQIVNDFQKGDIAEGYSVSREKKESFPLTVTSAQKNPTAFYLCASRVGTEAFFGQGTRLTVV.

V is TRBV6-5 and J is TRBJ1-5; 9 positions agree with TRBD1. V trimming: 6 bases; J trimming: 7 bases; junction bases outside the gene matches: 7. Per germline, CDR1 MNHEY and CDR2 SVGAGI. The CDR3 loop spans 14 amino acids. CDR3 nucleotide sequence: TGTGCCAGCAGAAGGGGACAGGGCGTCCAGCCCCAGCATTTT. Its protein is CASRRGQGVQPQHF.

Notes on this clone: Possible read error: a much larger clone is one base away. The chain's CDR3 is CASRRQEYNEQFF. In DNA, the CDR3 is TGTGCCAGCAGGCGACAGGAATACAATGAGCAGTTCTTC. The chain recombines TRBV5-4 with TRBJ2-1, with D maybe TRBD1 (6 bases). Trimming pared 5 bases from V and 4 bases from J, leaving 10 bases between. Germline-derived CDR1 and CDR2 are SGHNT and YYREEE (reference sequence). CDR3 length: 13 residues. Filled out from reference TRBV5-4 and TRBJ2-1, the complete variable domain reads ETGVTQSPTHLIKTRGQQVTLRCSSQSGHNTVSWYQQALGQGPQFIFQYYREEENGRGNFPPRFSGLQFPNYSSELNVNALELDDSALYLCASRRQEYNEQFFGPGTRLTVL.

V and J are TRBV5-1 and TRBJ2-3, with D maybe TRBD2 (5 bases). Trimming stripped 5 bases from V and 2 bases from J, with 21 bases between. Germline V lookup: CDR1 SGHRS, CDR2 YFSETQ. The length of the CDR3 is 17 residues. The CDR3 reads CASRPSQRERFTDTQYF. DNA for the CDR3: TGCGCCAGCAGACCAAGCCAGAGGGAGAGATTCACAGATACGCAGTATTTT.

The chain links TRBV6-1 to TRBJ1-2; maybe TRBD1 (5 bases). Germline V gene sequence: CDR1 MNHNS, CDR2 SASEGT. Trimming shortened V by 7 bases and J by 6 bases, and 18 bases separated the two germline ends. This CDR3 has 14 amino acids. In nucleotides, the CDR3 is TGTGCCAGCACCCCGGGGGGAGGGGTGGATGGCTACACCTTC. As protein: CASTPGGGVDGYTF.

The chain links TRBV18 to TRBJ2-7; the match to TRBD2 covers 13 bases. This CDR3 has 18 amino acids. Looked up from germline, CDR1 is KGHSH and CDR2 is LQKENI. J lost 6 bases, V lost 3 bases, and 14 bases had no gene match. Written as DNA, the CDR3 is TGTGCCAGCTCACCTCGGGGGACTAGCGGGACCCTGCCGACCGAGCAGTACTTC. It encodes CASSPRGTSGTLPTEQYF.

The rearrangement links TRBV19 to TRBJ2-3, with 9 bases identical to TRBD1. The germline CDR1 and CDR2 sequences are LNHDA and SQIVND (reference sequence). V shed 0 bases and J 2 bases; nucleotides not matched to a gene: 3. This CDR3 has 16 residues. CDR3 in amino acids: CASSIEGDRVTDTQYF. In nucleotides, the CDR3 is TGTGCCAGTAGTATAGAGGGGGACAGGGTCACAGATACGCAGTATTTT.

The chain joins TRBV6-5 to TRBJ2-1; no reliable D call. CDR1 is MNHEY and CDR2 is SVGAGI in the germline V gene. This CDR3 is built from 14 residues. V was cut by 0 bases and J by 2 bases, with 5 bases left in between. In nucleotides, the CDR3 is TGTGCCAGCAGTTACTCCGCAGCCTACAATGAGCAGTTCTTC. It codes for CASSYSAAYNEQFF.

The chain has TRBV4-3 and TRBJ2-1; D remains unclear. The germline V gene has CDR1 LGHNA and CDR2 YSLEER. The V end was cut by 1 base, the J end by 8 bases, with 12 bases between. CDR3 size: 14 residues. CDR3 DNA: TGCGCCAGCAGCCAAGCGGCGGTTTCGGATGAGCAGTTCTTC. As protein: CASSQAAVSDEQFF.

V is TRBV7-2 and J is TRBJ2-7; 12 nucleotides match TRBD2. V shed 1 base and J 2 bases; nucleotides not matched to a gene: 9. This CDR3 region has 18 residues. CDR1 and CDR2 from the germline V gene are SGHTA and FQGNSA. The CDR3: CASSLVSASGREAYEQYF. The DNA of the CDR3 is TGTGCCAGCAGCTTAGTGTCGGCTAGCGGGAGGGAAGCCTACGAGCAGTACTTC.

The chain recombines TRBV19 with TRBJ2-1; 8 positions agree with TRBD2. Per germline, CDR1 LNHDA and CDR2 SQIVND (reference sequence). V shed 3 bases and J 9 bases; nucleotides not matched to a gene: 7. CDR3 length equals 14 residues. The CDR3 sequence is CASSILGLVPEQFF. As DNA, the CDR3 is TGTGCCAGTAGTATCTTGGGACTAGTCCCTGAGCAGTTCTTC.